These 5 T cell receptor beta chains were all obtained from the same sample, sequenced in a study of blood T cells in healthy people across ages. A second 7 to 11 cycle PCR used barcoded and J-beta primers. TCRdb analysed the 5' RACE reads with MiXCR anew, one entry per CDR3 protein. This table has about 1.5 million distinct CDR3 sequences, 42% appearing once. The sequenced material came from blood. The receptors originated from a woman under 30 in good health.

J is TRBJ1-6 and V is TRBV4-1, with 9 bases lining up with TRBD1. V lost 3 bases and J lost 7; bases outside the gene matches: 7. Germline CDR1 is MGHRA and CDR2 is YSYEKL. CDR3 length: 16 residues. The chain's CDR3 is CASSHPRGTGNSPLHF. The DNA of the CDR3 is TGCGCCAGCAGCCACCCCCGGGGGACAGGGAATTCACCCCTCCACTTT.

This clonotype was counted between two and nine times. The V and J genes are TRBV7-9 and TRBJ1-6; D ambiguous. V gave up 5 bases and J gave up 0 bases, with 11 bases separating them. The CDR3 totals 16 residues. From germline, CDR1 is SEHNR and CDR2 FQNEAQ (reference sequence). CDR3 protein: CASSRHQSSYNSPLHF. CDR3 nucleotides: TGTGCCAGCAGCAGACACCAGAGCTCCTATAATTCACCCCTCCACTTT.

About this clonotype: At one boundary the junction diverges from the germline segment, which might be a read error. The chain joins TRBV12-3 or TRBV12-4 to TRBJ2-3; TRBD2 matches 12 bases. The CDR3 spans 15 residues. In DNA, the CDR3 is TGTGCCAGCAGAGCCGGACTAGCGGGGCGGGATATGCAGTATTTT. Its translation is CASRAGLAGRDMQYF.

V gene TRBV7-2 combines with J gene TRBJ2-7, with no clear D. Germline-derived CDR1 and CDR2 are SGHTA and FQGNSA. This CDR3 spans 14 amino acids. V was trimmed by 5 bases and J by 0 bases, leaving 11 bases between them. The CDR3 protein is CASSHRGSSYEQYF. The CDR3 nucleotides read TGTGCCAGCAGCCATCGCGGTAGCTCCTACGAGCAGTACTTC.

This clonotype has just a few counts. This CDR3 reads CASSLEIGSSYNEQFF. The DNA for the CDR3 is TGCGCCAGCAGCTTGGAAATAGGGAGCTCCTACAATGAGCAGTTCTTC. This chain joins TRBV5-1 and TRBJ2-1, with D perhaps matching TRBD2 (5 bases). Germline V gene data show CDR1 as SGHRS and CDR2 as YFSETQ. The CDR3 has 16 residues. Trimming pared 0 bases from V and 0 bases from J, leaving 10 bases between.